The 22 T cell receptor beta chains below all came from one sample that was sequenced in a study of identical twins. TCRdb reprocessed the 5' RACE reads via MiXCR and lists one record per CDR3 protein. The profile shows 280,000 or so distinct CDR3 sequences, 8% to 9% of them singletons. The sample was also linked to a second study, of yellow fever vaccine responses in identical twins.

Sequencing input: memory (CD45RO+) T cells sorted from blood. Receptors originate from a woman aged 18-29 years in good health.

This clonotype occurred a few times. The chain recombines TRBV6-2 or TRBV6-3 with TRBJ2-1, with 14 positions matching TRBD2. Germline CDR1 is MNHEY and CDR2 is SVGEGT. The CDR3 runs to 15 residues. The junction had 3 bases not matched to a gene; V was cut back by 4 bases and J by 7 bases. The CDR3 loop reads CASSSGLAGANEQFF. CDR3 DNA: TGTGCCAGCAGTTCGGGACTAGCGGGAGCGAATGAGCAGTTCTTC.

As regards this clonotype: A junction end diverges from the germline sequence, so it may reflect a read error. The V and J genes are TRBV20-1 and TRBJ2-3; tentatively, D is TRBD2 (6 bases). Germline V lookup: CDR1 DFQATT, CDR2 SNEGSKA (reference sequence). CDR3 length equals 19 residues. CDR3 residues: CCARAGLRIQTYITDTQYF. The CDR3, as DNA: TGCTGTGCTAGAGCGGGCCTCCGGATACAAACCTACATCACAGATACGCAGTATTTT.

This clonotype was observed many times. The chain combines TRBV29-1 with TRBJ2-5; D is unclear. V lost 5 bases and J lost 2, with 18 bases in between. The CDR3 spans 15 residues. The germline gives CDR1 SQVTM, CDR2 ANQGSEA. CDR3 protein: CSVSLRLRQQETQYF. CDR3 bases: TGCAGCGTTAGTCTGCGTTTAAGGCAACAAGAGACCCAGTACTTC.

V and J are TRBV28 and TRBJ1-1; D is perhaps TRBD1 (5 bases). V was pared by 6 bases and J by 0 bases, with 14 bases between. The germline V gene has CDR1 MDHEN and CDR2 SYDVKM. The CDR3 has 15 residues. CDR3 sequence (DNA): TGTGCCAGCAGCTTAGGGGAGGTGGTGAACACTGAAGCTTTCTTT. Translating it yields CASSLGEVVNTEAFF.

This clonotype came up a few times. The CDR3 loop is CSARERQGAQLFF. The CDR3 region has the DNA TGCAGTGCTAGAGAGAGACAGGGGGCACAACTGTTTTTT. V gene TRBV20-1 combines with J gene TRBJ1-4; TRBD1 matches at 10 bases. With 0 bases clipped from V and 12 bases from J, the junction kept 4 bases outside the gene matches. The germline CDR1 and CDR2 sequences are DFQATT and SNEGSKA (reference sequence). The CDR3 is 13 amino acids.

This clonotype was seen a few times. This chain connects TRBV7-2 to TRBJ1-6, with a weak D call TRBD1 (5 bases). The length of the CDR3 is 12 residues. CDR1 is SGHTA and CDR2 is FQGNSA in the germline V gene. Trimming took 5 bases from V and 10 from J, leaving 9 bases between them. The CDR3 region has the DNA TGTGCCAGCAGCCTAGGGGACTCACCCCTCCACTTT. Protein sequence: CASSLGDSPLHF.

The table lists this clonotype with a few counts. The gene calls are TRBV20-1 and TRBJ2-1, with a tentative D call TRBD1 (5 bases). This CDR3 is 14 amino acids long. The V end was cut by 3 bases, the J end by 4 bases, with 13 bases between. Germline V gene sequence: CDR1 DFQATT, CDR2 SNEGSKA (reference sequence). The CDR3 is CSASDGRDYNEQFF. The CDR3 DNA follows: TGCAGTGCTAGTGACGGCAGGGATTACAATGAGCAGTTCTTC.

The rearrangement links TRBV29-1 to TRBJ2-3; TRBD1 might be the D (7 bases). Germline values: CDR1 SQVTM, CDR2 ANQGSEA. The CDR3 is 15 amino acids. V was clipped by 4 bases and J by 2 bases, with 16 bases between them. CDR3 amino acids: CSVGRAGGSTDTQYF. In DNA, the CDR3 is TGCAGCGTTGGGAGGGCAGGGGGTTCCACAGATACGCAGTATTTT.

This clonotype was detected a few times. The chain couples TRBV27 to TRBJ2-7; D is unclear. Germline V gene sequence: CDR1 MNHEY, CDR2 SMNVEV (reference sequence). The ends were cut back, 4 bases at V and 6 bases at J, with 13 bases in the middle. The CDR3 covers 13 residues. The CDR3, as DNA: TGTGCCAGCAGTTCTGCCCCTACCGGCGAGCAGTACTTC. Translated, it gives CASSSAPTGEQYF.

The chain carries TRBV27 and TRBJ2-3, with 11 bases identical to TRBD2. V lost 9 bases, J lost 3 bases, and 11 bases stayed unmatched. Germline assignment: CDR1 MNHEY and CDR2 SMNVEV (reference sequence). CDR3 length: 16 amino acids. The CDR3 is CASRDFSGGVTDTQYF. The CDR3 DNA reads TGTGCCAGTCGGGACTTTAGCGGGGGGGTAACAGATACGCAGTATTTT.

The chain joins TRBV4-1 to TRBJ1-5, with unresolved D. CDR3 length equals 16 residues. Germline CDR1 MGHRA, CDR2 YSYEKL. The V gene lost 0 bases and the J gene lost 0 bases, with 9 bases spanning the gap. The CDR3 DNA is TGCGCCAGCAGCCAAGATCTTGCGTATAGCAATCAGCCCCAGCATTTT. Protein sequence: CASSQDLAYSNQPQHF.

There are many counts of this clonotype. This chain uses TRBV7-3 with TRBJ2-1; D unresolved. V lost 4 bases and J lost 9, with 10 bases in between. CDR1 is SGHTA and CDR2 is FQGTGA in the germline V gene. CDR3 size: 12 residues. Here the CDR3 DNA reads TGTGCCAGCAGCTCCTTTTGGAGTGAGCAGTTCTTC. As protein: CASSSFWSEQFF.

Only a few counts were recorded for this clonotype. This sequence joins TRBV6-1 and TRBJ2-2, with 10 bases that match TRBD1. Trimming removed 2 bases from V and 5 bases from J; junction bases left unmatched: 8. The CDR3 extends over 17 amino acids. Looked up from germline, CDR1 is MNHNS and CDR2 is SASEGT. The CDR3 DNA reads as TGTGCCAGCAGTGAATTTCTAGGGGGACAGGGGACCGGGGAGCTGTTTTTT. Amino acids: CASSEFLGGQGTGELFF.

Many counts were recorded for this clonotype. The CDR3 coding sequence is TGTGCCAGCAGTGGTGGGAGGGGACCCTACAATGAGCAGTTCTTC. Translating gives CASSGGRGPYNEQFF. The rearrangement joins TRBV2 to TRBJ2-1; 7 bases align to TRBD2. V lost 4 bases, J lost 2 bases, and 5 bases stayed unmatched. The CDR3 has 15 residues. Germline V gives CDR1 SNHLY, CDR2 FYNNEI.

This clonotype was counted at least ten times. The genes are TRBV5-1 and TRBJ2-1; D is possibly TRBD2 (5 bases). The CDR3 length is 13 residues. From germline, CDR1 is SGHRS and CDR2 YFSETQ. Trimming stripped 0 bases from V and 10 bases from J, with 11 bases between. CDR3 in DNA: TGCGCCAGCAGCTTGGGGAGAGGGCTGGAGCAGTTCTTC. Its protein product is CASSLGRGLEQFF.

This clonotype was counted many times. The V gene is TRBV6-1, the J gene TRBJ1-5; the match to TRBD1 covers 7 bases. Germline lookup yields CDR1 MNHNS and CDR2 SASEGT. Losses at the gene ends were 7 bases for V and 2 bases for J; bases not matched to a gene: 11. The CDR3 spans 16 residues. CDR3 protein: CASTPLWGTGNQPQHF. The CDR3 nucleotides read TGTGCCAGCACCCCGCTTTGGGGGACAGGCAATCAGCCCCAGCATTTT.

The table lists this clonotype with many counts. CDR3 nucleotides: TGTGCCATCAGTGAGGGACTAGTGAGCAATGAGCAGTTCTTC. Amino acids: CAISEGLVSNEQFF. V gene TRBV10-3 combines with J gene TRBJ2-1; 7 nucleotides match TRBD2. The V segment lost 2 bases and the J segment 6 bases; nucleotides outside the gene matches: 4. In germline, CDR1 is ENHRY, CDR2 SYGVKD. The CDR3 is 14 amino acids.

This chain connects TRBV4-1 to TRBJ2-2; possible D gene TRBD2, 5 bases. Germline CDR1 is MGHRA and CDR2 is YSYEKL. This CDR3 contains 13 residues. V lost 11 bases and J 0 bases, leaving 10 bases between the germline ends. The CDR3 DNA reads TGCGCCTCTCGACTATCGAACACCGGGGAGCTGTTTTTT. Translation: CASRLSNTGELFF.

The gene calls are TRBV25-1 and TRBJ2-5, with D tentatively TRBD2 (6 bases). The CDR3 loop spans 14 amino acids. Trimming took 7 bases from V and 7 from J, leaving 19 bases between them. CDR1 MGHDK and CDR2 SYGVNS come from the germline V gene. The CDR3 sequence is CASTTRDSSGTQYF. CDR3 DNA: TGTGCCAGCACAACCCGGGACTCCTCGGGGACCCAGTACTTC.

A few counts support this clonotype. The chain combines TRBV5-1 with TRBJ2-3; D ambiguous. From germline, CDR1 is SGHRS and CDR2 YFSETQ. This CDR3 is built from 13 residues. V was shortened by 4 bases and J by 2 bases, with 8 bases between the two germline ends. As DNA, the CDR3 is TGCGCCAGCAGCCCCGGACCCACAGATACGCAGTATTTT. This sequence encodes CASSPGPTDTQYF.

This clonotype has ten or more counts. V usage is TRBV18 and J usage is TRBJ1-1; D is perhaps TRBD1 (6 bases). V lost 8 bases, J lost 2 bases, and 18 bases lay in between. Germline CDR1 reads KGHSH; CDR2 reads LQKENI. This CDR3 is built from 15 residues. CDR3: CASQTRGASNTEAFF. The DNA of the CDR3 is TGTGCCAGCCAAACGAGGGGGGCCTCTAACACTGAAGCTTTCTTT.

This clonotype turned up a few times. J is TRBJ1-5 and V is TRBV28; maybe TRBD1 (6 bases). Germline-derived CDR1 and CDR2 are MDHEN and SYDVKM. This CDR3 is built from 14 residues. V was trimmed by 7 bases and J by 4 bases, leaving 14 bases between them. The CDR3 bases are TGTGCCAGCATCGGGGGGCACAAGAATCAGCCCCAGCATTTT. It translates to CASIGGHKNQPQHF.